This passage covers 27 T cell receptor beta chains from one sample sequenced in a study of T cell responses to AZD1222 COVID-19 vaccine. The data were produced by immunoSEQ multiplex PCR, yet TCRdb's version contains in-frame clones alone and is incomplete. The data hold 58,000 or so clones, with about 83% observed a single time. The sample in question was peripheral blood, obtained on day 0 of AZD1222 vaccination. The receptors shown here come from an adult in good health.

Written as DNA, the CDR3 is TGTGCCAGCAGCGAGAGGGCGGGGGGTTACAATGAGCAGTTCTTC. Translation gives CASSERAGGYNEQFF. This chain links TRBV5-6 with TRBJ2-1; 8 positions agree with TRBD2. Trimming at V came to 4 bases and at J to 4 bases, leaving 7 bases not matched to a gene. Germline CDR1 is SGHDT and CDR2 is YYEEEE. CDR3 length equals 15 residues.

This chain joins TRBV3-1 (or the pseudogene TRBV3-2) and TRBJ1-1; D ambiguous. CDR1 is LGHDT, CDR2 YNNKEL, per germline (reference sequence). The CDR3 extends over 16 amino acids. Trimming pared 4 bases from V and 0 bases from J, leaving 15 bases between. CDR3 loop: CASSPTFGVMNTEAFF. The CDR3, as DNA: TGTGCCAGCAGCCCCACTTTCGGAGTAATGAACACTGAAGCTTTCTTT.

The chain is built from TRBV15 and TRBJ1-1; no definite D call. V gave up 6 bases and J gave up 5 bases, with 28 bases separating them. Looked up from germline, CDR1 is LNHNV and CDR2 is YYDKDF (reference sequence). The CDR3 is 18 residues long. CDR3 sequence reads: CATRTRIFVGEDKTEAFF. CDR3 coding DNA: TGTGCCACCAGAACTCGGATCTTTGTCGGGGAGGATAAGACTGAAGCTTTCTTT.

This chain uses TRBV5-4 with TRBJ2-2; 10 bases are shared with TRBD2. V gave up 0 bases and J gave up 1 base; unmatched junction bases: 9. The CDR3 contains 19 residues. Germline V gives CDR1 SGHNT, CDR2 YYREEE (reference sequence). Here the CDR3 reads CASSLAPSGGAGNTGELFF. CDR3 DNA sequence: TGTGCCAGCAGCTTGGCCCCCAGCGGGGGGGCCGGGAACACCGGGGAGCTGTTTTTT.

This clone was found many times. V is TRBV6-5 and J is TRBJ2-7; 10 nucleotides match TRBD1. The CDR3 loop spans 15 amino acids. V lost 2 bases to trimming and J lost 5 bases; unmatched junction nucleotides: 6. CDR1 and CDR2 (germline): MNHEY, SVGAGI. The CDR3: CASSYLGQGKDEQYF. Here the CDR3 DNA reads TGTGCCAGCAGTTACCTGGGACAGGGGAAGGACGAGCAGTACTTC.

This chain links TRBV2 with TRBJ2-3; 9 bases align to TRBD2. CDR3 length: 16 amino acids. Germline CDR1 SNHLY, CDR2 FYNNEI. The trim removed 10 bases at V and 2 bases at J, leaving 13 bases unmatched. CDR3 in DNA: TGTGCCAACCCAGGGGCGGGGGGGCCCCCCACAGATACGCAGTATTTT. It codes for CANPGAGGPPTDTQYF.

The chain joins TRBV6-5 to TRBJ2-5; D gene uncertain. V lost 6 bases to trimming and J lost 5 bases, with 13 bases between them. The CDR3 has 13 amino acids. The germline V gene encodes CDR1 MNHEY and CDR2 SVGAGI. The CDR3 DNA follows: TGTGCCAGCAGGGCGAGGATTCTGGAGACCCAGTACTTC. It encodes CASRARILETQYF.

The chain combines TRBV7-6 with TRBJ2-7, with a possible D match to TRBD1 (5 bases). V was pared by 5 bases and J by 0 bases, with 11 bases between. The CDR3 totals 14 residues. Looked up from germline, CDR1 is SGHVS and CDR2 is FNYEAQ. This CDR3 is CASSPRASSYEQYF. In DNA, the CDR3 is TGTGCCAGCAGCCCCAGGGCTAGCTCCTACGAGCAGTACTTC.

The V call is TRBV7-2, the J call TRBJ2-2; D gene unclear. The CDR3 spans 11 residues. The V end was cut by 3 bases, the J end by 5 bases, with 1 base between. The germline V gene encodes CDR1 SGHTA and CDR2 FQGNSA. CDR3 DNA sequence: TGTGCCAGCAGCTTTACCGGGGAGCTGTTTTTT. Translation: CASSFTGELFF.

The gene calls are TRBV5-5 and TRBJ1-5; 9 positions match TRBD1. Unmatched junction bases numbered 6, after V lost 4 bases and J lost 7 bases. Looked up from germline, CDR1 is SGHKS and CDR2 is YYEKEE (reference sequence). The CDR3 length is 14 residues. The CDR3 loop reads CASSGQGWDQPQHF. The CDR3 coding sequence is TGTGCCAGCAGCGGACAGGGGTGGGACCAGCCCCAGCATTTT.

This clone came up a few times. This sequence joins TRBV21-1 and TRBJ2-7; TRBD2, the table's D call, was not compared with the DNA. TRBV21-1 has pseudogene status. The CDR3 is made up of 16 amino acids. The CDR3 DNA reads TGTGCCAGCAGCAAAGTACCTACTACTGGGTCCTACGAGCAGTACTTC. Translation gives CASSKVPTTGSYEQYF.

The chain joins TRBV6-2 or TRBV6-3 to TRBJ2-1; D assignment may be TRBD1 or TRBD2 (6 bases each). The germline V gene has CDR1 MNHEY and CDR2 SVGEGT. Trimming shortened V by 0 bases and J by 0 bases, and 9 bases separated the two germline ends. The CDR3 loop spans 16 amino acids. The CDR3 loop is CASSYSGGSSYNEQFF. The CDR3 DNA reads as TGTGCCAGCAGTTACTCAGGGGGGAGCTCCTACAATGAGCAGTTCTTC.

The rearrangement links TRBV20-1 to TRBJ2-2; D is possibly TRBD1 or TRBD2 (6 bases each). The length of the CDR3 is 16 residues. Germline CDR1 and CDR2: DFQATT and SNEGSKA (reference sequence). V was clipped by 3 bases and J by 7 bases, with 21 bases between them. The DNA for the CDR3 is TGCAGTGCTAGTCGTAGAACCGGGGGCCGTCTCGGGGAGCTGTTTTTT. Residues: CSASRRTGGRLGELFF.

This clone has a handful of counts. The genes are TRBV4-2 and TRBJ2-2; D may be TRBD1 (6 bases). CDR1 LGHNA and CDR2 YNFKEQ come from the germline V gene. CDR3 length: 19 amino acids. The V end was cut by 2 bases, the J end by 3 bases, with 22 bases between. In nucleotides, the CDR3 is TGTGCCAGCAGCCAATACTATTCAGGGGCCACATCGGACACCGGGGAGCTGTTTTTT. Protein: CASSQYYSGATSDTGELFF.

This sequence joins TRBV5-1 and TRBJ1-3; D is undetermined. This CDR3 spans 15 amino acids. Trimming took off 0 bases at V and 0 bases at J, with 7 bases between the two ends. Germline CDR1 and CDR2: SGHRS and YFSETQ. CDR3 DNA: TGCGCCAGCAGCTTGGCGGCAGTCTCTGGAAACACCATATATTTT. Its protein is CASSLAAVSGNTIYF.

The CDR3 DNA sequence: TGCAGTGCCGAGACTACAGGGCCAGCTTTCTTT. Translation gives CSAETTGPAFF. The chain employs TRBV20-1 and TRBJ1-1; maybe TRBD1 (6 bases). The CDR3 totals 11 residues. Trimming stripped 6 bases from V and 10 bases from J, with 15 bases between. Germline V gives CDR1 DFQATT, CDR2 SNEGSKA (reference sequence).

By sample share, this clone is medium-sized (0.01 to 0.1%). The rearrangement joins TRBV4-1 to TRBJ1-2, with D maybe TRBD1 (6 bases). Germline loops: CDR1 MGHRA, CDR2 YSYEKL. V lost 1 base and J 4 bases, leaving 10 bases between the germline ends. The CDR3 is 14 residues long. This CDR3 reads CASSQADRLYGYTF. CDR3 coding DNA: TGCGCCAGCAGCCAAGCTGACAGGCTCTATGGCTACACCTTC.

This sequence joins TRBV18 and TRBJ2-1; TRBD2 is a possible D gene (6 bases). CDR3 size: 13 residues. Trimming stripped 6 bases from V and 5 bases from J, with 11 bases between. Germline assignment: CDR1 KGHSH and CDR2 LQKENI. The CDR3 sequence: CASSGGSNNEQFF. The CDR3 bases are TGTGCCAGCTCGGGGGGATCCAACAATGAGCAGTTCTTC.

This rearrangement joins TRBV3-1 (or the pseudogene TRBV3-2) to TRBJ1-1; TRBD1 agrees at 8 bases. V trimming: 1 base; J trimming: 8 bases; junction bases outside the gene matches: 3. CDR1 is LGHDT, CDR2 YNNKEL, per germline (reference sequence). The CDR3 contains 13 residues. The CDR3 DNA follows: TGTGCCAGCAGCCAAGGACAGGGGAACGAAGCTTTCTTT. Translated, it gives CASSQGQGNEAFF.

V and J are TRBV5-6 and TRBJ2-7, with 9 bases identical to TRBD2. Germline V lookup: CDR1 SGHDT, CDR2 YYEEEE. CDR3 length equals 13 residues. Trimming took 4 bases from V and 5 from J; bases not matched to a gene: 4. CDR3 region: CASSAGGFHEQYF. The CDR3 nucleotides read TGTGCCAGCAGCGCGGGGGGGTTCCACGAGCAGTACTTC.

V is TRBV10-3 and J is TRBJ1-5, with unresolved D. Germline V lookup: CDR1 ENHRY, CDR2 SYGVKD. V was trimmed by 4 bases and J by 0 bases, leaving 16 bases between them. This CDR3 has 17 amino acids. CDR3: CAISGGRSDYSNQPQHF. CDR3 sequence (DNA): TGTGCCATCAGTGGAGGACGCAGCGATTATAGCAATCAGCCCCAGCATTTT.

CDR3 bases: TGCGCCAGCAGCTTGGACGGGGGTAGGGTCGCTGAAGCTTTCTTT. Amino acids: CASSLDGGRVAEAFF. V and J are TRBV5-1 and TRBJ1-1; a possible D gene is TRBD1 (5 bases). Trimming removed 0 bases from V and 6 bases from J, with 15 bases in between. The CDR3 length is 15 residues. Germline lookup yields CDR1 SGHRS and CDR2 YFSETQ.

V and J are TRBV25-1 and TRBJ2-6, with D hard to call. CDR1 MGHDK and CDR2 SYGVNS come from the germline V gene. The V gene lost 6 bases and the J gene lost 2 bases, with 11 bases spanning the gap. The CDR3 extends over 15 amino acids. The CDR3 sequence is CASSPVSPGANVLTF. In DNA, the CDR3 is TGTGCCAGCAGCCCCGTTAGCCCTGGGGCCAACGTCCTGACTTTC.

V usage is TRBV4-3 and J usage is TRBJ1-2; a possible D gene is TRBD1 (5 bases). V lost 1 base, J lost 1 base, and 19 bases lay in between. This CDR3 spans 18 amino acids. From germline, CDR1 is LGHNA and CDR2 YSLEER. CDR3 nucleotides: TGCGCCAGCAGCCAAGCCGCTACGGGGACGGAAAGTAACTATGGCTACACCTTC. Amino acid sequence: CASSQAATGTESNYGYTF.

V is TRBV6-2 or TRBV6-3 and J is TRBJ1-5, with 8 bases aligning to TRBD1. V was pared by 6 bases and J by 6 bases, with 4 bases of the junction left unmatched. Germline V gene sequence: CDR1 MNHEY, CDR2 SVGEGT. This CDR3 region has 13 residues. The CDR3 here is CASSAGGRQPQHF. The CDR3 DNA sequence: TGTGCCAGCAGCGCAGGGGGCCGTCAGCCCCAGCATTTT.

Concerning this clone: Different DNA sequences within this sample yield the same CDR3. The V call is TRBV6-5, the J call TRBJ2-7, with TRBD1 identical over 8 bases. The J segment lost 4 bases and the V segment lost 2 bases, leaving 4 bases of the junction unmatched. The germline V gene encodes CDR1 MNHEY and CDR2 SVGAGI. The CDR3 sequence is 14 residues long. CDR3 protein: CASSYGQGAYEQYF. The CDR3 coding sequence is TGTGCCAGCAGTTACGGGCAGGGGGCTTACGAGCAGTACTTC.

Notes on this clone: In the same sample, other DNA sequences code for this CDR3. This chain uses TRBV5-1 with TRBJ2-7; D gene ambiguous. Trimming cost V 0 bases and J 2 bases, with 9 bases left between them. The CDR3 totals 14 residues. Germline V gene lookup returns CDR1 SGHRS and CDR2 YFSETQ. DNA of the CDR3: TGCGCCAGCAGCTTGGTACAAGGACCCTACGAGCAGTACTTC. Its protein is CASSLVQGPYEQYF. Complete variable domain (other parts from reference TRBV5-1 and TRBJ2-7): KAGVTQTPRYLIKTRGQQVTLSCSPISGHRSVSWYQQTPGQGLQFLFEYFSETQRNKGNFPGRFSGRQFSNSRSEMNVSTLELGDSALYLCASSLVQGPYEQYFGPGTRLTVT.